The entry that follows covers one T cell receptor beta chain sequence. The V and J ends lost 4 bases and 6 bases respectively, with 16 bases between them. CDR1 SNHLY and CDR2 FYNNEI come from the germline V gene. The CDR3 runs to 14 residues. The entry originates in a study of chemoradiotherapy in HPV16-positive cancers. As for the study in general: Functional T-cell assays on a couple of HPV16-positive patients' cells defined candidate HPV-specific clones and common TCR motifs.

Only in-frame clones appear in the TCRdb table, and some are missing; sequencing was by immunoSEQ multiplex PCR. The top ten clones hold approximately 3.4% of a sample with 8,000 to 10,000 clones, more than 75% of them seen once. The TCR was taken from a human donor with HPV-associated anogenital cancer. The J gene is TRBJ2-7, the V gene TRBV2; D ambiguous. The sample here was tumor tissue, taken from a patient who underwent chemoradiotherapy. CDR3 DNA sequence: TGTGCCAGCAGTGTAGGCGGCCTCATTGTCGAGCAGTACTTC. As protein: CASSVGGLIVEQYF.